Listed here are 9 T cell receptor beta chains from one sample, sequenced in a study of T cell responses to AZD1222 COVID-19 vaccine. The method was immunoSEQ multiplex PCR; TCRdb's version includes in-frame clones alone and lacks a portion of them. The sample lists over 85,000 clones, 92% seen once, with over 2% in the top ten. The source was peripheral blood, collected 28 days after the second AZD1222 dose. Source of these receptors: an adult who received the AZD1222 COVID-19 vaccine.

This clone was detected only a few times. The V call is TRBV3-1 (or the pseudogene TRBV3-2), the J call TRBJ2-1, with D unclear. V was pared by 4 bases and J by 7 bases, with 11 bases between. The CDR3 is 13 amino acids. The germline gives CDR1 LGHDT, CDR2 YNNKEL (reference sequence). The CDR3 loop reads CASSRASGNEQFF. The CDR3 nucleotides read TGTGCCAGCAGCCGGGCGTCCGGGAATGAGCAGTTCTTC.

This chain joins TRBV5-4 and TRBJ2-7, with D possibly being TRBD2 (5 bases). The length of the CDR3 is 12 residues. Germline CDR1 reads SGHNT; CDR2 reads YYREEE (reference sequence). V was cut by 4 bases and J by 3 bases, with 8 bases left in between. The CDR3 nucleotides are TGTGCCAGCAGCACTAGAGGCTACGAGCAGTACTTC. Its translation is CASSTRGYEQYF.

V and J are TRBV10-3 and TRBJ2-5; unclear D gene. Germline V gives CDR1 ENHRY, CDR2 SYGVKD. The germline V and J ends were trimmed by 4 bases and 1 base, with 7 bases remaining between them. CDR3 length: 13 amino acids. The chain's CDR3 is CAISADGQETQYF. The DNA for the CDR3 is TGTGCCATCAGTGCCGACGGCCAAGAGACCCAGTACTTC.

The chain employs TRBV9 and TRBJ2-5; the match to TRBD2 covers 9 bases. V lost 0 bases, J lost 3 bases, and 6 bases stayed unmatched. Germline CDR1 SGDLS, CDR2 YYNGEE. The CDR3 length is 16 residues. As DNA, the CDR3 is TGTGCCAGCAGCGTAGGAGGGCGGGGGGGAGAAGAGACCCAGTACTTC. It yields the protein CASSVGGRGGEETQYF. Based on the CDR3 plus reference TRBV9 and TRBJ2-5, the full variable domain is DSGVTQTPKHLITATGQRVTLRCSPRSGDLSVYWYQQSLDQGLQFLIQYYNGEERAKGNILERFSAQQFPDLHSELNLSSLELGDSALYFCASSVGGRGGEETQYFGPGTRLLVL.

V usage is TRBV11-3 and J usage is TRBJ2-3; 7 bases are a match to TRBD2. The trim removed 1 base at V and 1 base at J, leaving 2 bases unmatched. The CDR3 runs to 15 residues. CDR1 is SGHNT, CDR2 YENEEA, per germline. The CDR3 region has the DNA TGTGCCAGCAGCTTAGCTAGCGGCCGCACAGATACGCAGTATTTT. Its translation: CASSLASGRTDTQYF. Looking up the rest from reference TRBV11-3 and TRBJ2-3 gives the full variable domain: EAGVVQSPRYKIIEKKQPVAFWCNPISGHNTLYWYLQNLGQGPELLIRYENEEAVDDSQLPKDRFSAERLKGVDSTLKIQPAELGDSAVYLCASSLASGRTDTQYFGPGTRLTVL.

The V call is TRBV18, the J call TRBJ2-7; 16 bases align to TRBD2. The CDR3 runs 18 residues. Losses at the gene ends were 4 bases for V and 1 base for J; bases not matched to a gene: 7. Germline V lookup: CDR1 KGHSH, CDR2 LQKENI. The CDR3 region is CASSHTPGLAGGSYEQYF. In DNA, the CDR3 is TGTGCCAGCTCACACACCCCGGGACTAGCGGGGGGGTCCTACGAGCAGTACTTC.

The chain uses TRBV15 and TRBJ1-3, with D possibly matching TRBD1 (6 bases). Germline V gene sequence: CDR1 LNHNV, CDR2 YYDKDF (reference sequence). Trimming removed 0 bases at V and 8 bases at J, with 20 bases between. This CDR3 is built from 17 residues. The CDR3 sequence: CATSRDLMVQGRDTIYF. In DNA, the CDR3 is TGTGCCACCAGCAGAGATCTGATGGTACAGGGCCGAGACACCATATATTTT. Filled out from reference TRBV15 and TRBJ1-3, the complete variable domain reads DAMVIQNPRYQVTQFGKPVTLSCSQTLNHNVMYWYQQKSSQAPKLLFHYYDKDFNNEADTPDNFQSRRPNTSFCFLDIRSPGLGDTAMYLCATSRDLMVQGRDTIYFGEGSWLTVV.

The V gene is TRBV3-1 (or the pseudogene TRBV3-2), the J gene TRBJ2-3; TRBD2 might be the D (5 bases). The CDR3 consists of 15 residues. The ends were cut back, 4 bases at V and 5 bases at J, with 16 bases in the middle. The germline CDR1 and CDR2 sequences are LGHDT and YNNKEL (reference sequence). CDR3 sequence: CASSPSGGLGDTQYF. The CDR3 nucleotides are TGTGCCAGCAGCCCCTCGGGCGGGCTCGGAGATACGCAGTATTTT.

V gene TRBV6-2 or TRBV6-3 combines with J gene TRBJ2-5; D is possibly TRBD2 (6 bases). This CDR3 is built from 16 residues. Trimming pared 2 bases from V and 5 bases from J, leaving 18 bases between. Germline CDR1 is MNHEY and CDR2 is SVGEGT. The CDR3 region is CASSYPFGRREETQYF. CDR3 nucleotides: TGTGCCAGCAGTTACCCCTTCGGAAGGAGGGAGGAGACCCAGTACTTC.